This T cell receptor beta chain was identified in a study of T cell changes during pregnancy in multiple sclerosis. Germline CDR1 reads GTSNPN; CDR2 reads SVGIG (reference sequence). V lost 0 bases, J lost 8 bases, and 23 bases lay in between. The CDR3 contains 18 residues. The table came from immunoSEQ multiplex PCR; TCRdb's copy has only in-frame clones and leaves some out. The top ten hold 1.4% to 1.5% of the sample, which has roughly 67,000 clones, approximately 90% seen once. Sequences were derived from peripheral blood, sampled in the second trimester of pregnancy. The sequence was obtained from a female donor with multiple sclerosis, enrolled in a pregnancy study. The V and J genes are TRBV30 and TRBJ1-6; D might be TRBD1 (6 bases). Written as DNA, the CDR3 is TGTGCCTGGAGTGTTAATGGCGGGAGATCCAGGGGAGATTCACCCCTCCACTTT. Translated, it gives CAWSVNGGRSRGDSPLHF.